Listed below are T cell receptor beta chains from one sample, sequenced in a study of OX40 agonist ivuxolimab in advanced cancers. Using immunoSEQ multiplex PCR, the repertoire was profiled, and TCRdb retains in-frame clones only, with some absent. Here the sample spans roughly 70,000 clones, 70% to 90% being singletons. Sequences were derived from CD4+ or CD8+ T cells sorted from blood, sampled in a trial of the OX40 agonist ivuxolimab. Every receptor here comes from an adult with an advanced solid tumor such as melanoma, head and neck, liver or kidney cancer. Both conserved end residues are part of each CDR3. The D gene is left open where the match is weak. Not all rows give a size; the values are once, few, many and, for expanded clones, a class.

>NA|TRBV9|TRBJ2-7|NA
TGTGCCAGCAGCACCACAGGGTCCCTACAGTACGAGCAGTACTTC
CASSTTGSLQYEQYF
>NA|TRBV7-2|TRBJ2-7|NA
TGTGCCAGCAGCTTAAGGGGGGGGTACTCCTACGAGCAGTACTTC
CASSLRGGYSYEQYF
>NA|TRBV18|TRBJ2-5|NA
TGTGCCAGCTCACCACCTACCGGCCCACAAGAGACCCAGTACTTC
CASSPPTGPQETQYF
>once|TRBV7-2|TRBJ2-1|NA
TGTGCCAGCAGCTTAGTCAATTCCTACAATGAGCAGTTCTTC
CASSLVNSYNEQFF
>NA|TRBV30|TRBJ1-2|NA
TGTGCCTGGAGTGACTACGGGACACCCTTTAACTATGGCTACACCTTC
CAWSDYGTPFNYGYTF
>NA|TRBV15|TRBJ2-2|TRBD2
TGTGCCACCAGCAAGCCGGGACTACACACCGGGGAGCTGTTTTTT
CATSKPGLHTGELFF
>NA|TRBV9|TRBJ2-3|NA
TGTGCCAGCAGCGCCCTCGGGGCAGGCACAGATACGCAGTATTTT
CASSALGAGTDTQYF
>NA|TRBV11-2|TRBJ1-3|NA
TGTGCCAGCAGCCGAGCCCCCTCTGGAAACACCATATATTTT
CASSRAPSGNTIYF
>NA|TRBV7-2|TRBJ1-2|NA
TGTGCCAGCAGCTTACCTCAATCCTATGGCTACACCTTC
CASSLPQSYGYTF
>NA|TRBV28|TRBJ1-3|NA
TGTGCCAGCTCCCTTGGGCAAAGGGGTAATGGAAACACCATATATTTT
CASSLGQRGNGNTIYF
>NA|TRBV5-4|TRBJ1-1|TRBD1
TGTGCCACCTACCGACAGGGGGGGACTGAAGCTTTCTTT
CATYRQGGTEAFF
>NA|TRBV7-9|TRBJ2-7|NA
TGTGCCAGCAGCTTAAGGAATATGGACGAGCAGTACTTC
CASSLRNMDEQYF
>NA|TRBV5-4|TRBJ1-2|NA
TGTGCCAGCAGCTTGGAGGGGGGACTAGGCTACACCTTC
CASSLEGGLGYTF
>once|TRBV9|TRBJ2-7|NA
TGTGCCAGCAGCGAGGGATCATATGCCTACGAGCAGTACTTC
CASSEGSYAYEQYF
>NA|TRBV5-1|TRBJ2-7|TRBD2
TGCGCCAGCAGCTTGGCCCGGACTAGCGCCTACGAGCAGTACTTC
CASSLARTSAYEQYF
>NA|TRBV2|TRBJ2-4|NA
TGTGCCAGCACTGCCGAAGCCAAAAACATTCAGTACTTC
CASTAEAKNIQYF
>NA|TRBV5-1|TRBJ1-5|NA
TGCGCCAGCAGCTTGGGCGGTTTCAATCAGCCCCAGCATTTT
CASSLGGFNQPQHF
>NA|TRBV28|TRBJ1-5|NA
TGTGCCAGCAGTTTATCTAGGATTCAAGGGCAGCCCCAGCATTTT
CASSLSRIQGQPQHF
>NA|TRBV6-4|TRBJ2-7|TRBD2
TGTGCCAGCAGTGAAGGTCTAGCGGGAGCTGAGGACTCCTACGAGCAGTACTTC
CASSEGLAGAEDSYEQYF
>NA|TRBV5-1|TRBJ2-1|TRBD1
TGCGCCAGCAGCTTGGCTGGACAGGCCTACAATGAGCAGTTCTTC
CASSLAGQAYNEQFF
>few|TRBV7-2|TRBJ2-1|TRBD2
TGTGCCAGCAGCTTAATTACCCTAGCGGGAAGCTACAATGAGCAGTTCTTC
CASSLITLAGSYNEQFF
>NA|TRBV7-9|TRBJ1-4|NA
TGTGCCAGCAGCTTAGGGGGCCGGCATGAAAAACTGTTTTTT
CASSLGGRHEKLFF
>NA|TRBV25-1|TRBJ2-1|NA
TGTGCCAGTGGTGGGAGCGGTTCCTATAATGAGCAGTTCTTC
CASGGSGSYNEQFF
>NA|TRBV2|TRBJ2-5|TRBD2
TGTGCCAGCAGTGTGGGCGGGGGGGCAACCCAGTACTTC
CASSVGGGATQYF
>NA|TRBV7-3|TRBJ2-3|NA
TGTGCCAGCAGCTCAAGGGGGGGTGCCTCGGGTTGGACAGATACGCAGTATTTT
CASSSRGGASGWTDTQYF
>NA|TRBV5-1|TRBJ1-6|TRBD1
TGCGCCAGCAGCCCCGACAGGGTTGGTTCACCCCTCCACTTT
CASSPDRVGSPLHF
>NA|TRBV19|TRBJ2-5|NA
TGTGCCAGTAGTATGGGATCTAACCAAGAGACCCAGTACTTC
CASSMGSNQETQYF
>NA|TRBV9|TRBJ1-3|NA
TGTGCCAGCAGCGTATCGGAAGGGGGCTCTGGAAACACCATATATTTT
CASSVSEGGSGNTIYF
>NA|TRBV6-5|TRBJ2-1|NA
TGTGCCAGCAGCCGCGGACCGAACAATGAGCAGTTCTTC
CASSRGPNNEQFF
>NA|TRBV2|TRBJ2-1|TRBD1
TGTGCCGGCCGACAGGGTGAAAATGAGCAGTTCTTC
CAGRQGENEQFF
>NA|TRBV30|TRBJ1-4|TRBD1
TGTGCCTGGAACAACCAGGGGGCAATTGAAAAACTGTTTTTT
CAWNNQGAIEKLFF
>NA|TRBV11-2|TRBJ2-7|NA
TGTGCCAGCAGATCACTAGGCGGAACCTACGAGCAGTACTTC
CASRSLGGTYEQYF
>NA|TRBV29-1|TRBJ2-1|NA
TGCAGCGTTGAAGATGACCATCTAGCTACACAGTTCTTC
CSVEDDHLATQFF
>NA|TRBV7-2|TRBJ2-7|TRBD1
TGTGCCAGCAGCTTAATAGGGGGCGACATATACGAGCAGTACTTC
CASSLIGGDIYEQYF
>NA|TRBV5-1|TRBJ2-1|TRBD1
TGCGCCAGCAGCGTAGGACAGGGCGATGAGCAGTTCTTC
CASSVGQGDEQFF
>NA|TRBV27|TRBJ2-3|TRBD2
TGTGCCAGCAGTCCGACTAGCGGGATCGTCGGGACGCAGTATTTT
CASSPTSGIVGTQYF
>NA|TRBV11-2|TRBJ1-5|NA
TGTGCCAGCAGCTTGATGGGCAATCAGCCCCAGCATTTT
CASSLMGNQPQHF
>NA|TRBV4-1|TRBJ1-1|TRBD1
TGCGCCAGCAGTCACCGCGGGGACAGGGTGTTCACTGAAGCTTTCTTT
CASSHRGDRVFTEAFF